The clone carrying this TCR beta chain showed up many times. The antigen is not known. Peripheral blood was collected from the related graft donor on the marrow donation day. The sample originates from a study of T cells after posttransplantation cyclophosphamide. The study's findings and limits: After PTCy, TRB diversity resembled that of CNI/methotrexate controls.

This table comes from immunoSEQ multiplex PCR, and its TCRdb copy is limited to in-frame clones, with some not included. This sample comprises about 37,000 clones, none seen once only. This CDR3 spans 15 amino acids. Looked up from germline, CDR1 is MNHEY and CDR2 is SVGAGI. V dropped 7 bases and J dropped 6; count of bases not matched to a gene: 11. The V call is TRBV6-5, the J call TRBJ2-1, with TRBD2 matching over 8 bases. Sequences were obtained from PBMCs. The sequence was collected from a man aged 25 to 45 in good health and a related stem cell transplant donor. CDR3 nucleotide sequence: TGTGCCAGCACCTTATCGGGGGGGCAGGGCAATGAGCAGTTCTTC. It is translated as CASTLSGGQGNEQFF.